This record concerns one TCR beta chain sequence. What it recognizes is unknown. Germline-derived CDR1 and CDR2 are LGHNT and FRNRAP. V was trimmed by 0 bases and J by 5 bases, leaving 7 bases between them. The CDR3 is 13 amino acids. This specimen belongs to a study of cytomegalovirus exposure and HLA in healthy donors. Study-wide results and limits: Several V segments, TRBV6-2 and TRBV6-3 among them, could not be told apart and were dropped.

Primers included in the PCR were 60 Vbeta and 13 Jbeta primers. Authors' data handling: Roughly 11 million shared chains were among approximately 80 million unique TCR beta chains counted in a later analysis. Generated by immunoSEQ multiplex PCR, the TCRdb table keeps only in-frame clones and is missing some. V, J and clone size are taken as reported in that table, and D and trimming were inferred from the DNA itself. The sample gives more than 95,000 clones, 69% of which show up once; 3.2% is in the top ten. Sequenced: PBMCs. The TCR comes from a man aged 25-45 years in good health and CMV-seronegative. The chain combines TRBV12-5 with TRBJ1-1; unclear D gene. CDR3 bases: TGTGCTAGTGGTTTGGTACCCGGGACTGAAGCTTTCTTT. Translation gives CASGLVPGTEAFF.